One T cell receptor beta chain is described in this entry. In the source study's methods: Amplification of reference gene primers was used by the study to estimate nucleated cell counts. Sequencing was performed with immunoSEQ multiplex PCR; in TCRdb, only in-frame clones are kept and a portion is missing. The V and J calls and clone size were taken over from that table, and D and trimming were inferred from the DNA. The data contain 140,000 to 150,000 clones, around 89% of them seen just once; the ten biggest clones take up roughly 3.2%. From germline, CDR1 is MNHEY and CDR2 SVGAGI. Trimming took 6 bases from V and 0 from J, leaving 12 bases between them. CDR3 length equals 14 residues. This sample was included in a study of blood T cell repertoires in COVID-19. Study-level information: Sites in the United States, Italy and Spain provided acute and convalescent COVID-19 samples. From T cells, B-cell-depleted T cells, or PBMCs came the material, which was cDNA or gDNA.

The chain combines TRBV6-5 with TRBJ2-7; a possible D gene is TRBD2 (5 bases). This receptor was identified in a woman aged 55 to 70 with active COVID-19. The specimen was peripheral blood. CDR3 in amino acids: CASRVDYLSYEQYF. The CDR3 nucleotides read TGTGCCAGCAGGGTAGACTATCTCTCCTACGAGCAGTACTTC.